These T cell receptor beta chains were read from a single sample in a study of Graves' ophthalmopathy and Graves' hyperthyroidism. MiXCR, applied by TCRdb to the multiplex PCR reads, yields one record per CDR3 protein. The data contain about 370,000 distinct CDR3 sequences, about a sixth of them seen just once; the ten biggest clones take up 1.5% to 2%. Material for sequencing was peripheral blood. The origin of the receptors is a woman under 30 with Graves' ophthalmopathy. CDR3s include the opening cysteine and the closing phenylalanine or tryptophan. A D gene is named only where the DNA matches it firmly. Some rows mark clone size as missing; the rest say once, few, many or name a class of expanded clone.

NA	TRBJ1-1	NA	14	TRBV30	CAWSVGQGGTEAFF	TGTGCCTGGAGTGTGGGCCAGGGAGGCACTGAAGCTTTCTTT
TRBD1	TRBJ1-5	many	15	TRBV19	CATRTGTGSNQPQHF	TGTGCCACTCGGACAGGGACGGGGAGCAATCAGCCCCAGCATTTT
NA	TRBJ2-4	many	11	TRBV20-1	CSAREFNIQYF	TGCAGTGCTAGAGAGTTTAACATTCAGTACTTC
NA	TRBJ2-2	many	15	TRBV7-6	CASSLDVRQTGELFF	TGTGCCAGCAGCTTAGATGTCAGACAGACCGGGGAGCTGTTTTTT
NA	TRBJ2-2	many	15	TRBV27	CASSFRTANTGELFF	TGTGCCAGCAGTTTCAGGACAGCGAACACCGGGGAGCTGTTTTTT
NA	TRBJ2-5	many	14	TRBV27	CASSGGAGGVTQYF	TGTGCCAGCAGTGGCGGCGCAGGCGGAGTGACCCAGTACTTC
NA	TRBJ2-7	many	14	TRBV4-1	CASSQVAATYEQYF	TGCGCCAGCAGCCAAGTGGCGGCTACCTACGAGCAGTACTTC
NA	TRBJ2-6	many	11	TRBV6-2/TRBV6-3	CASSYSKVLTF	TGTGCCAGCAGTTACTCGAAAGTCCTAACTTTC
TRBD2	TRBJ2-7	many	17	TRBV4-2	CASSQGRSGRAPYEQYF	TGTGCCAGCAGCCAAGGGAGGAGCGGGAGGGCCCCCTACGAGCAGTACTTC
NA	TRBJ1-1	many	11	TRBV29-1	CSVGMSAEAFF	TGCAGCGTAGGGATGAGTGCTGAAGCTTTCTTT
NA	TRBJ2-4	many	15	TRBV28	CASSDRQQAKNIQYF	TGTGCCAGCAGTGACAGGCAGCAAGCCAAAAACATTCAGTACTTC
TRBD2	TRBJ2-5	many	16	TRBV3-1	CASSSRTSGYQETQYF	TGTGCCAGCAGCTCCCGGACTAGCGGGTACCAAGAGACCCAGTACTTC
NA	TRBJ1-2	many	14	TRBV5-1	CASSPGPTGYGYTF	TGCGCCAGCAGCCCGGGACCCACGGGCTATGGCTACACCTTC
NA	TRBJ2-7	many	15	TRBV12-3/TRBV12-4	CASSGAQFKMDEQYF	TGTGCCAGCAGTGGGGCGCAATTCAAAATGGACGAGCAGTACTTC
NA	TRBJ1-5	many	16	TRBV6-5	CASSYSSDSRNQPQHF	TGTGCCAGCAGTTACTCGAGTGACAGCCGCAATCAGCCCCAGCATTTT
NA	TRBJ2-4	few	13	TRBV7-2	CASSLLAKNIQYF	TGTGCCAGCAGCTTGTTAGCCAAAAACATTCAGTACTTC
NA	TRBJ2-7	many	11	TRBV28	CASSDYLEQYF	TGTGCCAGCAGCGACTATCTCGAGCAGTACTTC
NA	TRBJ1-2	many	13	TRBV6-5	CASSYSRGGGYTF	TGTGCCAGCAGTTACTCGCGTGGGGGGGGCTACACCTTC
NA	TRBJ1-1	many	12	TRBV6-5	CASKPTGTEAFF	TGTGCCAGCAAACCGACAGGCACTGAAGCTTTCTTT
TRBD1	TRBJ2-7	NA	16	TRBV19	CASSLTTGTGSPEQYF	TGTGCCAGTAGTTTAACCACCGGGACAGGGAGCCCGGAGCAGTACTTC
NA	TRBJ2-7	many	11	TRBV30	CAWAISYEQYF	TGTGCCTGGGCAATATCCTACGAGCAGTACTTC
TRBD2	TRBJ2-7	many	15	TRBV5-6	CASSSTSGSYYEQYF	TGTGCCAGCAGCTCTACTAGCGGGAGTTACTACGAGCAGTACTTC
NA	TRBJ2-5	once	14	TRBV7-2	CASSLVGAGYAQYF	TGTGCCAGCAGCTTAGTAGGGGCAGGATATGCCCAGTACTTC
TRBD1	TRBJ1-2	NA	17	TRBV5-4	CASSFSFRQGAAKGYTF	TGTGCCAGCAGCTTCTCTTTCCGACAGGGGGCGGCTAAAGGCTACACCTTC
NA	TRBJ2-5	many	15	TRBV24-1	CATSFRGGPQETQYF	TGTGCCACCAGCTTCAGGGGGGGGCCCCAAGAGACCCAGTACTTC
NA	TRBJ2-7	many	14	TRBV11-2	CASSFPDRPHEQYF	TGTGCCAGCAGCTTCCCGGACCGCCCCCACGAGCAGTACTTC
NA	TRBJ2-6	many	19	TRBV28	CASSSRTGHPSSGANVLTF	TGTGCCAGCAGTTCTCGCACGGGACACCCAAGCTCTGGGGCCAACGTCCTGACTTTC
NA	TRBJ1-2	many	18	TRBV10-2	CASRLSPQGRIANYGYTF	TGCGCCAGCCGTCTAAGTCCCCAGGGGCGCATTGCTAACTATGGCTACACCTTC
TRBD1	TRBJ1-1	many	17	TRBV7-9	CASSRTTRTGAGTEAFF	TGTGCCAGCAGCCGCACGACGAGGACAGGGGCTGGCACTGAAGCTTTCTTT
TRBD2	TRBJ2-5	many	14	TRBV6-5	CASSYSGTSGTQYF	TGTGCCAGCAGTTACTCGGGGACTAGCGGGACCCAGTACTTC